This TCR beta chain derives from a study of T cell repertoires in ileal Crohn's disease (dated by TCRdb to 2018 to 2020). Regarding the complete study: The median duration of disease was around 7.3 years, and at the time of surgery around 35% of patients were active smokers. TCR repertoire analysis was done in roughly 57 Crohn's disease patients from a prospective multicentre cohort. The study was conducted in parallel with a multicentre cohort built to find predictors of early endoscopic recurrence after ileocolonic resection. M6 samples were neoterminal ileum biopsies taken at postoperative colonoscopy. Every patient underwent surgery because of a complication, which was stricturing disease in around 61% of cases and penetrating disease in 39%. About half of the patients received postoperative therapy: about a dozen received thiopurines and 15 to 20 received anti-TNF agents. The study sequenced about 150 mucosal samples from some 62 patients, taken at several locations on the surgical specimen and at postoperative endoscopy. A Rutgeerts score above i0 was used to define endoscopic postoperative recurrence. The paper as a whole reports these results and caveats: A significantly higher proportion of clonal expansions was observed in active smokers at surgery than in non-smokers (approximately 28% vs 17%, p=0.02). Sorted CD8 T cells carried more high-frequency clones than CD4 T cells, suggesting mucosal expansions were mainly CD8. Mucosal CD4 and CD8 T cells were sorted and sequenced only in a subgroup of patients, whose size was not stated. Within the first year after surgery, the timing of postoperative endoscopy varied, and the median delay was about seven months. Endoscopic recurrence was linked to a higher percentage of high-frequency clones at surgery, and recurrence occurred in every patient whose clonality exceeded 26.8% (18/57).

The germline ends are 19 bases apart after V is trimmed by 4 bases and J by 4 bases. Looking up the germline V gene yields CDR1 SNHLY and CDR2 FYNNEI. Spanning cysteine to phenylalanine, the CDR3 consists of 16 amino acids. Only the CDR3 DNA is retained, 48 bases long and in frame from the first base. What this sample's time point label stands for: neoterminal ileum biopsy at postoperative endoscopy, about 6 months after surgery. To be eligible, patients had to be adults with ileal or ileocolonic Crohn's disease and an indication for ileocolonic resection. Before DNA extraction, whole ileal mucosal biopsies were kept frozen at -80 degrees C. Genomic DNA was isolated from frozen whole biopsies using a TRizol-based method, and the DNA was quantified with a NanoDrop 2000 spectrophotometer. This clone was counted once. Its antigen is not yet known. No base quality information exists; no much larger clone differs at one position.

Roughly 0.55 micrograms of biopsy DNA per sample were submitted for commercial TCRB immunosequencing. CDR3 regions were amplified from genomic DNA by Adaptive Biotechnology using a two-step, amplification bias-controlled multiplex PCR. The first PCR used primers for every V and J gene segment; the second PCR added barcodes and Illumina adapters. An Illumina instrument was used to sequence the CDR3 libraries. Per the authors' processing: Analysis combined the vendor-provided pipelines with custom analysis of raw data in R/Bioconductor under R version 3.3.0. Clonality, which ranges from 0 to 1, was calculated as the inverse of the normalised Shannon entropy across all productive clones. High-frequency clones were defined as the share of the repertoire taken up by the top 100 clones, keeping only clones that passed a 95% confidence test. The Simpson index measured repertoire diversity, and the Morisita-Horn index measured overlap between samples. Sourced from immuneACCESS, this table was stored by TCRdb with only in-frame sequences that have V and J called. A share of the clones is absent; for the studies checked, an unresolved V gene accounts for under half, and the remainder has no known explanation. D and trimming come from the DNA, and the V and J calls and clone size come from that table. This sample gives roughly 60,000 clones in total; about 89% of them show up just once. Approximately 2% of the sample goes to the ten largest clones.

This receptor was taken from an adult with Crohn's disease. This receptor chain uses TRBV2 and TRBJ1-2; TRBD1 is perhaps the D gene, given 6 matching bases. What was sequenced was ileal tissue. Read as DNA, the sequence is TGTGCCAGCAGTGGGGAAAAACTTCAGGGGATCTATGGCTACACCTTC. Its translation reads: CASSGEKLQGIYGYTF.